These 6 T cell receptor beta chains were sequenced from one sample in a study of regulatory T cells in long-lasting Graves disease. Construction of the TCR beta libraries employed iRepertoire HTBI primers in conjunction with Arm-PCR of CDR3 regions. MiXCR was run by TCRdb on the multiplex PCR reads, yielding one entry per CDR3 protein. The sample contains 200,000 to 250,000 distinct CDR3 sequences, roughly a fifth of which appear only once. Stated time point: newly diagnosed GD, antithyroid drugs for less than 3 months. After RNA was extracted from PBMCs, the TCR library was made from it. The same specimen was also included in a second study, on T cells in Graves' hyperthyroidism and ophthalmopathy.

This material consisted of peripheral blood mononuclear cells (PBMCs), taken at new diagnosis, from a patient treated with antithyroid drugs. These TCRs come from a woman aged 25 to 39 with Graves disease.

Turning to this clonotype: With a far larger clone one base away, a read error is the likely cause. V usage is TRBV12-3 or TRBV12-4 and J usage is TRBJ1-1, with D possibly matching TRBD1 (6 bases). The CDR3 runs to 14 residues. The CDR3 here is CVSRRGQPDTEAFF. Written as DNA, the CDR3 is TGTGTCAGCCGGAGGGGACAACCGGACACTGAAGCTTTCTTT.

This clonotype was detected only a few times. The chain joins TRBV7-9 to TRBJ1-1, with TRBD1 as a possible D gene (5 bases). The CDR3 is 21 residues long. Trimming took 1 base from V and 4 from J, leaving 31 bases between them. Germline V gene lookup returns CDR1 SEHNR and CDR2 FQNEAQ (reference sequence). CDR3 region: CASSLVVGVGVAGRLRTEAFF. CDR3 nucleotide sequence: TGTGCCAGCAGCTTAGTAGTGGGGGTTGGGGTGGCAGGGAGGCTGCGCACTGAAGCTTTCTTT.

This clonotype was seen ten or more times. This chain connects TRBV10-2 to TRBJ2-7; 7 bases line up with TRBD2. Germline V gene sequence: CDR1 WSHSY, CDR2 SAAADI. The CDR3 length is 14 residues. V trimming: 5 bases; J trimming: 5 bases; junction bases outside the gene matches: 9. The CDR3 region has the DNA TGCGCCAGCAGTTCTATAGCGGGTGGGCACGAGCAGTACTTC. Translating gives CASSSIAGGHEQYF.

Concerning this clonotype itself: One base separates it from a far larger clone, so it is likely a read error. The gene calls are TRBV18 and TRBJ2-4; the D is unclear. TRBJ2-5 matches the DNA end more closely, so the J call is doubtful. CDR1 is KGHSH and CDR2 is LQKENI in the germline V gene. The CDR3 runs 13 residues. The CDR3 DNA is TGTGCCAGCGCACAAAACGGCCGGGAGACCCAGTACTTC. This gives the protein CASAQNGRETQYF.

This clonotype was detected ten times or more. The genes are TRBV27 and TRBJ2-7, with 8 bases aligning to TRBD1. The germline gives CDR1 MNHEY, CDR2 SMNVEV (reference sequence). Losses at the gene ends were 3 bases for V and 2 bases for J; bases not matched to a gene: 6. This CDR3 is 15 amino acids long. The CDR3 DNA reads TGTGCCAGCAGTTTTCTGACAGGGGTCACCTACGAGCAGTACTTC. This translates into CASSFLTGVTYEQYF.

This clonotype turned up a few times. The chain carries TRBV27 and TRBJ1-5, with TRBD1 as a possible D gene (5 bases). CDR1 and CDR2 from the germline V gene are MNHEY and SMNVEV (reference sequence). The germline V and J ends were trimmed by 6 bases and 3 bases, with 9 bases remaining between them. This CDR3 has 13 amino acids. DNA for the CDR3: TGTGCCAGCAGGCAGGGAGTCAATCAGCCCCAGCATTTT. Translating gives CASRQGVNQPQHF.